This T cell receptor (beta chain) is from a study of response to subunit inactivated influenza vaccine. Broader study findings: The authors suggested that few new T cells are recruited per seasonal influenza vaccination.

This CDR3 region has 13 residues. CDR1 and CDR2 (germline): SGHVS, FNYEAQ. This clonotype has just a few counts. The antigen is not known. TCRdb fed the RT-PCR reads into MiXCR, producing one record per CDR3 protein. The table shows over 400,000 distinct CDR3 sequences, with over 10% occurring only once. Specimen: PBMCs from blood, collected 45 days after vaccination. This TCR was recovered from a man aged 50 to 60 who received an inactivated influenza vaccine. The rearrangement links TRBV7-6 to TRBJ2-3; 9 bases map to TRBD2. The CDR3 coding sequence is TGTGCTACCGGGACTAGCATTACAGATACGCAGTATTTT. This sequence encodes CATGTSITDTQYF.